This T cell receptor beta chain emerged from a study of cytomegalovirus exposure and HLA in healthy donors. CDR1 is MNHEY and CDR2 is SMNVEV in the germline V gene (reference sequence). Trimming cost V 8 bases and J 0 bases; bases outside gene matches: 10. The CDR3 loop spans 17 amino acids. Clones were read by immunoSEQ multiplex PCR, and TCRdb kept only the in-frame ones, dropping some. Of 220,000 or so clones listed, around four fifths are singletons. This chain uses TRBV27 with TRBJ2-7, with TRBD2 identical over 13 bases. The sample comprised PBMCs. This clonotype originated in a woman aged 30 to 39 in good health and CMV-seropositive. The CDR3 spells CASGLAGDPLSSYEQYF. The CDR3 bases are TGTGCCAGCGGACTAGCGGGAGATCCCCTTAGCTCCTACGAGCAGTACTTC.